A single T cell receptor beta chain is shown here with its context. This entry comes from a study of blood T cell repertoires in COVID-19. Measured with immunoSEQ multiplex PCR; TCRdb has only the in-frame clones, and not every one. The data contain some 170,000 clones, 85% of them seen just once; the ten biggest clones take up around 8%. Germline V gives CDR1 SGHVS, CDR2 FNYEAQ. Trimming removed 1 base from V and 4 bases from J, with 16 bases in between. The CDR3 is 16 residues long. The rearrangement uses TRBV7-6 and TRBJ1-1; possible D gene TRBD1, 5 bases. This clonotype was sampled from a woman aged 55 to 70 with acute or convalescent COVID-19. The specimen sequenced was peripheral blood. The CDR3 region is CASSLVGGGTSTEAFF. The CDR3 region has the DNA TGTGCCAGCAGCTTAGTTGGGGGGGGAACCTCCACTGAAGCTTTCTTT. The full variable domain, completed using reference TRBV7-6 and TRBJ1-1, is GAGVSQSPRYKVTKRGQDVALRCDPISGHVSLYWYRQALGQGPEFLTYFNYEAQQDKSGLPNDRFSAERPEGSISTLTIQRTEQRDSAMYRCASSLVGGGTSTEAFFGQGTRLTVV.